The T cell receptor (beta chain) described here comes from a study of T cells after yellow fever vaccination (dated 2019 in TCRdb). About the study as a whole: Libraries from fractions with low cell numbers were prepared with the SMART-Seq v4 Ultra Low Input RNA kit. To follow T-cell clones before and after both primary and booster YFV17D yellow fever vaccination, bulk TCR alpha and beta repertoires underwent longitudinal sequencing. The cohort comprised two healthy male donors, one aged 18 to 29 and one aged 30 to 40 years. Blood was collected at multiple timepoints before and after primary and secondary immunization, and bulk PBMC replicates and cell subsets were isolated.

What the work shows at the level of the full study, not this receptor alone: Because only two donors were included in the study, the extent to which the findings can be generalized is limited. The secondary T-cell response was found to be weaker but faster than the primary response, with a peak reached on day 5 rather than on day 15. A small share of clonotypes occurred in both CD4 and CD8 compartments, likely arising from convergent recombination. Computational filtering was needed because FACS-sorted repertoires could contain abundant contaminating clonotypes from the bulk population. After the booster, most clones that had expanded after primary vaccination were detected again (approximately 96% of CD4 and around nine tenths of CD8), suggesting broad maintenance of memory.

TCR cDNA was synthesized by 5'RACE template switching, through which a universal primer site and unique molecular identifiers were introduced. Priming for cDNA synthesis came from both the TCR alpha and TCR beta constant segments. Two PCR steps were used to amplify libraries, with sample barcodes and sequencing adapters being added in the second step. Sequencing of libraries was done on Illumina HiSeq 2500 (2x100 bp) or NovaSeq (2x150 bp). As for the original processing: MIGEC was used to demultiplex reads and collapse the reads into UMI consensus sequences, and MiXCR was used for V(D)J alignment. Vaccine-responding clonotypes were identified with edgeR using replicate PBMC samples, with FDR below 0.01 and a log2 fold change above 5 up to day 15 being required. CD4 or CD8 identity was assigned to each bulk clonotype according to whether the clonotype was present at higher abundance in the sequenced CD4 repertoire or the sequenced CD8 repertoire. TCRdb reprocessed the public reads (quality trimming at Q25 with fastp, clone calling with MiXCR) and kept in-frame beta chains. Identical CDR3 protein sequences are pooled into one entry, listed with their most common genes and DNA. It is TCRdb's table, rather than the study itself, that gives the V and J calls and clone size. The sample table records approximately 580,000 distinct CDR3 sequences; roughly a sixth of these occur just once. The ten largest clonotypes hold around a sixth of the sample.

This clonotype has only a few counts. This receptor's antigen is unknown. Within one base of it there is no much larger clone, and no base qualities were kept. Interpreted using the paper, the treatment or condition label stands for: live attenuated yellow fever vaccine strain. At each blood-draw timepoint, two biological replicates of bulk PBMCs were obtained. PBMCs were isolated from peripheral blood using a standard Ficoll-Paque protocol. RNA was extracted with TriZol from bulk PBMCs, CD4 and CD8 fractions, and dextramer-positive and dextramer-negative fractions. The CDR3, cysteine through phenylalanine, is 15 amino acids long. CDR3 DNA is the only sequence kept; it has 45 bases, read in frame from the first base. V is reduced by 4 bases and J by 3 bases, leaving a spacing of 17 bases between them. The germline V gene specifies SGHRS as CDR1 and YFSETQ as CDR2.

The sequence links TRBV5-1 to TRBJ2-7, and possibly TRBD1, on 5 matching bases. The TCR comes from a man between 18 and 35 years old who received the YFV17D yellow fever vaccine. The sample was PBMCs, taken 5 days after the first yellow fever vaccination. Read as DNA, the sequence is TGCGCCAGCAGCCCACCTTGGCAGGGTGACTACGAGCAGTACTTC. Translated, it reads CASSPPWQGDYEQYF.